A selection of T cell receptor beta chains follows, all from one sample in a study of blood T cell repertoires in COVID-19. Using immunoSEQ multiplex PCR, the repertoire was profiled, and TCRdb retains in-frame clones only, with some absent. The top ten clones hold 7.5% to 10% of a sample with 100,000 to 120,000 clones, around four fifths of them seen once. The source material was peripheral blood. The receptors shown here come from a woman in her forties with acute or convalescent COVID-19. The CDR3 runs from the conserved cysteine through the conserved F or W. The D gene is left open where the match is weak. A clone size is listed for some rows: how often the clone was seen (once, few, many), or a class if it is expanded.

v_gene,d_gene,j_gene,abundance,CDR3nt,CDR3aa
TRBV3-1/TRBV3-2,TRBD1,TRBJ1-5,once,TGTGCCAGTCCGCCGGGACAGAGAATCTATAGCAATCAGCCCCAGCATTTT,CASPPGQRIYSNQPQHF
TRBV6-5,TRBD1,TRBJ2-1,.,TGTGCCAGCAGTACAGGGGATCTGAAGTTCTTC,CASSTGDLKFF
TRBV10-3,.,TRBJ1-5,few,TGTGCCATCAGCCGGGAGAACTATAGCAATCAGCCCCAGCATTTT,CAISRENYSNQPQHF
TRBV30,.,TRBJ2-7,.,TGTGCCTGGAGTGGAATAGCGGCGAACTACGAGCAGTACTTC,CAWSGIAANYEQYF
TRBV24-1,TRBD2,TRBJ2-1,.,TGTGCCACCAGTGTCGGCGGGGGGGCGGAAGAGCAGTTCTTC,CATSVGGGAEEQFF
TRBV6-5,.,TRBJ2-7,.,TGTGCCAGCCAAAAACAGGGTACTGGCTACGAGCAGTACTTC,CASQKQGTGYEQYF
TRBV24-1,.,TRBJ2-7,.,TGTGCCACCAGTGTCACCTACGAGCAGTACTTC,CATSVTYEQYF
TRBV5-1,TRBD1,TRBJ1-4,.,TGCGCCAGCAGCTTGGGACAGGGGGAAGGAAAACTGTTTTTT,CASSLGQGEGKLFF
TRBV6-1,.,TRBJ1-4,.,TGTGCCAGCAGTGACAGGGGTTTTGGAAAACTGTTTTTT,CASSDRGFGKLFF
TRBV2,TRBD1,TRBJ2-7,.,TGTGCCAGCACCGGACGGGACAGGAACTCCTACGAGCAGTACTTC,CASTGRDRNSYEQYF
TRBV5-5,.,TRBJ2-3,.,TGTGCCAGCAGCTTGACTAGCACAGATACGCAGTATTTT,CASSLTSTDTQYF
TRBV11-2,.,TRBJ1-6,.,TGTGCCAGCAGCTTAGGCCTCGGAGGTAATTCACCCCTCCACTTT,CASSLGLGGNSPLHF
TRBV13,TRBD1,TRBJ1-3,.,TGTGCCAGCAGCCAACCTTCCAGGGGGCTTGGAAACACCATATATTTT,CASSQPSRGLGNTIYF
TRBV20-1,.,TRBJ1-1,.,TGCAGTGCTTCGCTTGGGAGGGAAGCTTTCTTT,CSASLGREAFF
TRBV12-3/TRBV12-4,.,TRBJ2-1,.,TGTGCCAGCACCCTGAGGGGGTCCAATGAGCAGTTCTTC,CASTLRGSNEQFF
TRBV3-1/TRBV3-2,.,TRBJ2-7,.,TGTGCCAGCAGCCAAGGGGTACAGTTCTACGAGCAGTACTTC,CASSQGVQFYEQYF
TRBV24-1,.,TRBJ2-2,.,TGTGCCACCAGTGATTTAGTGCGCGGGGAGCTGTTTTTT,CATSDLVRGELFF
TRBV5-1,.,TRBJ2-3,.,TGCGCCAGCGGGGGCCAAGGGGCAGATACGCAGTATTTT,CASGGQGADTQYF
TRBV2,TRBD2,TRBJ2-7,.,TGTGCCAGCAGTGAGGGTAGGGGAGGGTACGAGCAGTACTTC,CASSEGRGGYEQYF